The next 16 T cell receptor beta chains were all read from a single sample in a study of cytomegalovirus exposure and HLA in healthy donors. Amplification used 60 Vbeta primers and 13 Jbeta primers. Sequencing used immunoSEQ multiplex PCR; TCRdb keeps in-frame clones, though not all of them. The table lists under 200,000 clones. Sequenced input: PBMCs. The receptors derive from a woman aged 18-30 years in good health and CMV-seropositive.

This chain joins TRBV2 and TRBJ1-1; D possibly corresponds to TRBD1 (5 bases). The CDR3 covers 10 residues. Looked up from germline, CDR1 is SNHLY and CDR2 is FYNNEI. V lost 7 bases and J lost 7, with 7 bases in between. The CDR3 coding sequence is TGTGCCAGCATTCAGGGTGAAGCTTTCTTT. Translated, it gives CASIQGEAFF.

Written as DNA, the CDR3 is TGCGCCAGCAGACAAGGACAGAACAATGAGCAGTTCTTC. As protein: CASRQGQNNEQFF. This rearrangement joins TRBV23-1 to TRBJ2-1; tentative D call: TRBD1 (6 bases). TRBV23-1 is reported as an ORF; its role is uncertain. This CDR3 is 13 amino acids long. Trimming stripped 6 bases from V and 5 bases from J, with 11 bases between.

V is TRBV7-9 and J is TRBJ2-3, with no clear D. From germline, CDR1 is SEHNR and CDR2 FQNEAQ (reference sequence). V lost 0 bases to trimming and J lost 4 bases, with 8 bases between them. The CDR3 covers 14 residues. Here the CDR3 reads CASSLAGEPDTQYF. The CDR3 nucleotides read TGTGCCAGCAGCTTAGCGGGCGAACCAGATACGCAGTATTTT. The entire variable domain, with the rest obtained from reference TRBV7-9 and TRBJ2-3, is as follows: DTGVSQNPRHKITKRGQNVTFRCDPISEHNRLYWYRQTLGQGPEFLTYFQNEAQLEKSRLLSDRFSAERPKGSFSTLEIQRTEQGDSAMYLCASSLAGEPDTQYFGPGTRLTVL.

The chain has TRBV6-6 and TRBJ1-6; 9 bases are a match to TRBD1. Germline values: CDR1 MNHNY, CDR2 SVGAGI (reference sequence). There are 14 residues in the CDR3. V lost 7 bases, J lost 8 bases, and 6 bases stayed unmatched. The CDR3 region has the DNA TGTGCCAGCAAGACAGGGGGTCATGATTCACCCCTCCACTTT. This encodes CASKTGGHDSPLHF.

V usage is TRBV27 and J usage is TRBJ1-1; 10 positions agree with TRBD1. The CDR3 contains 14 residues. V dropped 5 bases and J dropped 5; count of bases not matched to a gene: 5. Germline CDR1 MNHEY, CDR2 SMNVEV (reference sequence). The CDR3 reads CASSRDRGRTEAFF. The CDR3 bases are TGTGCCAGCAGTAGGGACAGGGGAAGGACTGAAGCTTTCTTT.

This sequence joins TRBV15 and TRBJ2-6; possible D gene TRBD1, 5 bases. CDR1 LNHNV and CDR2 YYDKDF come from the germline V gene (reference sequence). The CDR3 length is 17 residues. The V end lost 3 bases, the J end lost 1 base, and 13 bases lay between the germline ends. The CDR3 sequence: CATSRRYTGSGANVLTF. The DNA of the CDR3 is TGTGCCACCAGCAGGCGCTATACAGGATCTGGGGCCAACGTCCTGACTTTC.

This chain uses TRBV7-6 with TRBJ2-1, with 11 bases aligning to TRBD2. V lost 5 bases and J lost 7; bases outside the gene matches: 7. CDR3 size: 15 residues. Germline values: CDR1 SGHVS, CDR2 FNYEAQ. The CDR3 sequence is CASSGGTSGFNEQFF. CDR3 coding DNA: TGTGCCAGCAGCGGAGGGACTAGCGGATTTAATGAGCAGTTCTTC.

CDR3 in amino acids: CASSLERVTDQETQYF. The CDR3, as DNA: TGCGCCAGCAGCTTGGAACGGGTGACGGACCAAGAGACCCAGTACTTC. The J gene is TRBJ2-5, the V gene TRBV5-1; D uncertain. The germline V gene encodes CDR1 SGHRS and CDR2 YFSETQ. Trimming cost V 0 bases and J 0 bases, with 12 bases left between them. The length of the CDR3 is 16 residues. The entire variable domain, with the rest obtained from reference TRBV5-1 and TRBJ2-5, is as follows: KAGVTQTPRYLIKTRGQQVTLSCSPISGHRSVSWYQQTPGQGLQFLFEYFSETQRNKGNFPGRFSGRQFSNSRSEMNVSTLELGDSALYLCASSLERVTDQETQYFGPGTRLLVL.

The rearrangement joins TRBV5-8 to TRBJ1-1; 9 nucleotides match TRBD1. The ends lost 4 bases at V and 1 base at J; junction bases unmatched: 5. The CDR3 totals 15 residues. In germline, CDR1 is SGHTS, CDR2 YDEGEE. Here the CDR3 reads CASSLRDRANTEAFF. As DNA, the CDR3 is TGTGCCAGCAGCCTACGGGACAGGGCGAACACTGAAGCTTTCTTT.

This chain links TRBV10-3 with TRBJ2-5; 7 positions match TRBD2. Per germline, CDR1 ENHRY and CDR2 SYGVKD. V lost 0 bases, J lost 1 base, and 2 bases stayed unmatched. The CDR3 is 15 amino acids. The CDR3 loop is CAISESGGGQETQYF. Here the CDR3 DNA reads TGTGCCATCAGTGAGTCTGGGGGGGGCCAAGAGACCCAGTACTTC.

CDR3 loop: CASSLSVRTDPGGGELFF. DNA of the CDR3: TGTGCCAGCAGCTTATCTGTAAGAACGGACCCCGGGGGAGGGGAGCTGTTTTTT. V is TRBV13 and J is TRBJ2-2; perhaps TRBD2 as D (6 bases). The CDR3 runs to 18 residues. V was clipped by 2 bases and J by 8 bases, with 24 bases between them. CDR1 is PRHDT, CDR2 FYEKMQ, per germline (reference sequence).

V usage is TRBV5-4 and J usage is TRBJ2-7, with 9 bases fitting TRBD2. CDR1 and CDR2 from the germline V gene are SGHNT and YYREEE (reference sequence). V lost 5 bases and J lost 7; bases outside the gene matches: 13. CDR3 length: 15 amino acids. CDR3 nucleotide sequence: TGTGCCAGCAGGACCATAGCGGGAGAACCGCAGGAGCAGTACTTC. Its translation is CASRTIAGEPQEQYF.

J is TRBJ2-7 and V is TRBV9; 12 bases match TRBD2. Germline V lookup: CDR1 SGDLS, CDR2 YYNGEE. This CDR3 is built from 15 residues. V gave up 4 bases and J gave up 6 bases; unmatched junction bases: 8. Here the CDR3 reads CASSPRTSGIPEQYF. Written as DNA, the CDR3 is TGTGCCAGCAGCCCCCGGACTAGCGGGATTCCCGAGCAGTACTTC.

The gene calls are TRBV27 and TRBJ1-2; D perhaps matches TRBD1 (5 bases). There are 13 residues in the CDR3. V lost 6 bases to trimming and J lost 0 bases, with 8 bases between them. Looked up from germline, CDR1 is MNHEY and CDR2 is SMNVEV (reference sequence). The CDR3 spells CASSRATNYGYTF. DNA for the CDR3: TGTGCCAGCAGCAGGGCTACTAACTATGGCTACACCTTC.

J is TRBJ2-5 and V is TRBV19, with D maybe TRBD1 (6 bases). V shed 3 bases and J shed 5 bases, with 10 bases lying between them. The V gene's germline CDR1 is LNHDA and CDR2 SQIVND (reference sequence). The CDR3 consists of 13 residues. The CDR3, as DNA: TGTGCCAGTAGTATCCAGGGGATGGAGACCCAGTACTTC. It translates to CASSIQGMETQYF.

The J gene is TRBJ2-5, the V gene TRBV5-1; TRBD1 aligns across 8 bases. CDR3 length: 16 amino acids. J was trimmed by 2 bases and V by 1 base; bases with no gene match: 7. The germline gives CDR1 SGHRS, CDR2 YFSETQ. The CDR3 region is CASSLRVGTGQETQYF. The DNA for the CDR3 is TGCGCCAGCAGCTTGAGGGTGGGGACAGGACAAGAGACCCAGTACTTC.